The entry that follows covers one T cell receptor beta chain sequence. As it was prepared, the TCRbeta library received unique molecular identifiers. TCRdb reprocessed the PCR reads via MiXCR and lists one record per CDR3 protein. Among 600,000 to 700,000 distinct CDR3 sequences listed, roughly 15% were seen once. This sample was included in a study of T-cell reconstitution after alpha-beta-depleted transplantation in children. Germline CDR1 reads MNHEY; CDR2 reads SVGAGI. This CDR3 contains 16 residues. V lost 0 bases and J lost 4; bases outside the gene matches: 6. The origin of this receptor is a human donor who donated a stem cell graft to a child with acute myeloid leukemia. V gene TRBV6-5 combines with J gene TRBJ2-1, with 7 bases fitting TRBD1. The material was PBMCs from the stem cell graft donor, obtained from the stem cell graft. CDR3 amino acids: CASSYSTGSIYNEQFF. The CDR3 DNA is TGTGCCAGCAGTTACTCGACAGGGAGTATATACAATGAGCAGTTCTTC.